Listed here are 11 T cell receptor beta chains from one sample, sequenced in a study of a mutant IDH1 vaccine in newly diagnosed glioma. Assay used: immunoSEQ multiplex PCR; TCRdb lists only in-frame clones, some missing. This sample carries roughly 86,000 clones, just under 90% of them seen once, and the ten largest clones take approximately 0.8%. Indicated time point: week 47, end of study. Vaccine doses each comprised 300 ug of mutant IDH1 20-mer peptide, with topical imiquimod. These receptors are not linked to any known antigen. The sequencing here drew on PBMCs, taken from a glioma patient whose treatment included an IDH1 peptide vaccine. Every receptor here comes from a woman aged 50 to 60 with glioma.

The chain carries TRBV20-1 and TRBJ1-1; 10 bases fit TRBD1. This CDR3 spans 11 amino acids. With V trimmed by 5 bases and J by 9 bases, 3 bases remained unmatched. From germline, CDR1 is DFQATT and CDR2 SNEGSKA (reference sequence). The CDR3 here is CSAGGQGKAFF. The CDR3 DNA reads as TGCAGTGCTGGGGGACAGGGGAAAGCTTTCTTT.

The chain is built from TRBV7-9 and TRBJ2-7, with D unclear. V dropped 6 bases and J dropped 3 bases, with 6 bases sitting between them. Germline values: CDR1 SEHNR, CDR2 FQNEAQ (reference sequence). The CDR3 has 11 residues. CDR3 in amino acids: CASSSHYEQYF. The CDR3 DNA follows: TGTGCCAGCAGTTCGCACTACGAGCAGTACTTC. The full variable domain, with the rest looked up from reference TRBV7-9 and TRBJ2-7, is DTGVSQNPRHKITKRGQNVTFRCDPISEHNRLYWYRQTLGQGPEFLTYFQNEAQLEKSRLLSDRFSAERPKGSFSTLEIQRTEQGDSAMYLCASSSHYEQYFGPGTRLTVT.

The chain combines TRBV28 with TRBJ2-7; TRBD1 is a possible D gene (6 bases). Germline CDR1 reads MDHEN; CDR2 reads SYDVKM. The length of the CDR3 is 14 residues. With 6 bases removed from V and 1 base from J, the gap between germline ends came to 13 bases. CDR3 sequence (DNA): TGTGCCAGCAGCCGACAGGATTCTTCCTACGAGCAGTACTTC. Protein: CASSRQDSSYEQYF.

J is TRBJ1-1 and V is TRBV6-5; unclear D gene. CDR3 length: 13 amino acids. Germline loops: CDR1 MNHEY, CDR2 SVGAGI. The V end lost 2 bases, the J end lost 1 base, and 5 bases lay between the germline ends. The CDR3 nucleotides read TGTGCCAGCAGTTACAAGGGGAACACTGAAGCTTTCTTT. Amino acids: CASSYKGNTEAFF.

CDR3 coding DNA: TGTGCCATCAGCCTATCCGCCGGGGGCACAGATACGCAGTATTTT. This gives the protein CAISLSAGGTDTQYF. V gene TRBV10-3 combines with J gene TRBJ2-3, with D possibly matching TRBD2 (5 bases). Germline CDR1 is ENHRY and CDR2 is SYGVKD. The V gene lost 6 bases and the J gene lost 1 base, with 14 bases spanning the gap. The CDR3 runs 15 residues.

This clone showed up just a few times. The chain couples TRBV4-2 to TRBJ1-4; D gene ambiguous. The germline V and J ends were trimmed by 5 bases and 8 bases, with 9 bases remaining between them. This CDR3 is built from 12 residues. The germline CDR1 and CDR2 sequences are LGHNA and YNFKEQ. The CDR3 coding sequence is TGTGCCAGCAGCTCCGAAAACGAAAAACTGTTTTTT. Translating it yields CASSSENEKLFF.

V usage is TRBV6-1 and J usage is TRBJ1-1, with no clear D. This CDR3 region has 11 residues. V shed 6 bases and J shed 3 bases, with 5 bases lying between them. The germline V gene has CDR1 MNHNS and CDR2 SASEGT. CDR3 in DNA: TGTGCCAGCAGCCGGGACACTGAAGCTTTCTTT. This sequence encodes CASSRDTEAFF.

The V call is TRBV27, the J call TRBJ1-1; perhaps TRBD1 as D (6 bases). Germline V lookup: CDR1 MNHEY, CDR2 SMNVEV (reference sequence). V lost 2 bases and J lost 6, with 13 bases in between. The CDR3 has 14 amino acids. CDR3 residues: CASSLRGALAEAFF. The CDR3 DNA is TGTGCCAGCAGTTTACGGGGGGCGCTTGCTGAAGCTTTCTTT.

The CDR3 region is CASRDDRGRRTGELFF. The DNA for the CDR3 is TGTGCCAGCAGGGACGACAGGGGGCGTAGGACCGGGGAGCTGTTTTTT. This rearrangement joins TRBV2 to TRBJ2-2; 10 positions agree with TRBD1. CDR3 length: 16 residues. Germline CDR1 and CDR2: SNHLY and FYNNEI. V lost 6 bases and J lost 5; bases outside the gene matches: 9. Combining the CDR3 with reference TRBV2 and TRBJ2-2 gives the whole variable domain EPEVTQTPSHQVTQMGQEVILRCVPISNHLYFYWYRQILGQKVEFLVSFYNNEISEKSEIFDDQFSVERPDGSNFTLKIRSTKLEDSAMYFCASRDDRGRRTGELFFGEGSRLTVL.

This clone is a singleton in its sample. The V gene is TRBV27, the J gene TRBJ2-2; D is undetermined. CDR1 is MNHEY, CDR2 SMNVEV, per germline (reference sequence). V shed 4 bases and J shed 4 bases, with 4 bases lying between them. CDR3 length: 12 residues. The CDR3 protein is CASSSTTGELFF. CDR3 coding DNA: TGTGCCAGCAGTTCCACCACCGGGGAGCTGTTTTTT.

V gene TRBV6-6 combines with J gene TRBJ1-2; the D gene is possibly TRBD1 (6 bases). Trimming took off 2 bases at V and 4 bases at J, with 17 bases between the two ends. The CDR3 spans 16 residues. Per germline, CDR1 MNHNY and CDR2 SVGAGI (reference sequence). The CDR3 region has the DNA TGTGCCAGCAGTTACCCCGGACAGCCCCGGGGCTATGGCTACACCTTC. The encoded protein is CASSYPGQPRGYGYTF.